This T cell receptor (beta chain) was found in a study of T cells expressing NK-cell markers (TCRdb year 2020). In terms of the full investigation: Three sorted T-cell subsets (CD3+CD56+NKG2C+, CD3+CD56+NKG2C- and CD3+CD56-NKG2C+) from roughly 8 donors had their TCR beta-chain repertoires profiled. Among the eight sequenced donors, only one was HCMV-seronegative, while the other seven were HCMV-seropositive. The study sequenced eight donors, all healthy volunteers chosen at random: three men and five women. Illumina HiSeq 2000/2500, MiSeq or NextSeq was used to sequence libraries as 2 x 150 bp reads. Study-wide findings and limitations: Whether the expanded NKG2C-expressing T cell clones were specific for HCMV antigens remained unclear. In five to seven donors, the dominant CD3+CD56+NKG2C+ clonotypes were among the top 10 CD8+ clonotypes and accounted for roughly 1.0-7.5% of CD8+ T cells. Those dominant clonotypes were again the most abundant among CD3+CD56-NKG2C+ cells in a handful of donors, at about 25-65%.

Concerning this clonotype itself: It lacks a known antigen.

Sequencing relied on an Illumina HiSeq 2000. The TCR beta cDNA libraries were made using 5'RACE template switching, a step that added both a universal primer site and unique molecular identifiers. cDNA synthesis was primed from the TCR beta constant segment and was followed by two successive PCR amplification steps. The study's processing was this. MIGEC was used to demultiplex reads and group the reads by UMI, and MiTCR was used to assemble and quantify clonotypes. To exclude erroneous sequences, only TCR cDNA sequences supported by at least two reads were retained. The tcR package was used for downstream repertoire analysis, with clonotypes matched between fractions based on CDR3 nucleotide sequence plus V segment. VDJmatch was used to annotate antigen specificity against VDJdb, with one amino acid substitution in CDR3 allowed. Each CDR3 protein sequence appears as one entry after TCRdb reprocessed the reads, and no DNA is included. These V and J calls derive from TCRdb rather than the authors' analysis. The sample has about 260,000 distinct CDR3 sequences on record. The ten largest clones add up to roughly 4.2% of the sample.

The CDR3, from cysteine to phenylalanine, totals 12 residues. The DNA sequence is not available. The CDR1 and CDR2 encoded by the germline V gene (reference sequence) are DFQATT and SNEGSKA. A commercial ELISA kit detecting HCMV-specific IgG in serum was used to determine HCMV serostatus. Ficoll density gradient centrifugation was used to isolate peripheral blood mononuclear cells from blood. The chain links TRBV20-1 with TRBJ2-5; the TRBD1 assignment by TCRdb is unverifiable without DNA. Sequenced sample: blood T cells: a sorted CD56 or NKG2C T cell subset, CD4+ or CD8+ T cells, or bulk PBMC T cells (not recorded which). This clonotype was obtained from a woman between 18 and 75 years old in good health. The CDR3 protein is CSARGEKETQYF.